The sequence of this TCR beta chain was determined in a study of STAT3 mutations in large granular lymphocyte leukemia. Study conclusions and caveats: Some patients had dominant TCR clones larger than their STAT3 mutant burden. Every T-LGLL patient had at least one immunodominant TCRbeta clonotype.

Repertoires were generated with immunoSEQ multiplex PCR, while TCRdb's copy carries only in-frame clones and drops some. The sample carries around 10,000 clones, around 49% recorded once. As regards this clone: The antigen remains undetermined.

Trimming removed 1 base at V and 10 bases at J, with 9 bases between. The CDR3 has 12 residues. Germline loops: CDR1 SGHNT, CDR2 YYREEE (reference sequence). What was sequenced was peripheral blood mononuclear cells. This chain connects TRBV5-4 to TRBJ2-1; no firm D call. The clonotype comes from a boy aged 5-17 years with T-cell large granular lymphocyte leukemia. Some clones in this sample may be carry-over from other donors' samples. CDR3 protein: CASSLRDTEQFF. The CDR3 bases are TGTGCCAGCAGCTTGAGAGACACCGAGCAGTTCTTC.